In this sample, the clone carrying this T cell receptor (beta chain) turned up a few times. Its antigen is currently unknown. These data come from a study of cytomegalovirus exposure and HLA in healthy donors. Healthy individuals who donated bone marrow served as the donors. The germline V gene has CDR1 SSHAT and CDR2 FNYEAQ (reference sequence). V gave up 1 base and J gave up 2 bases, with 9 bases separating them. This CDR3 region has 14 residues. 13 Jbeta primers and 60 Vbeta primers were used for the PCR. Generated by immunoSEQ multiplex PCR, the TCRdb table keeps only in-frame clones and is missing some. The sample includes tens of thousands of clones, around four fifths seen only once; the top ten take 4% to 5.5%. Findings of the study overall: The authors later linked a missense DCLRE1C variant to TCR beta V- and J-gene trimming.

The sequenced sample was PBMCs. This rearrangement joins TRBV7-7 to TRBJ2-7; the D gene is possibly TRBD1 (5 bases). This receptor was identified in a male donor in good health and CMV-seropositive. The CDR3 sequence is CASSLGQDTYEQYF. CDR3 nucleotide sequence: TGTGCCAGCAGCTTAGGGCAGGACACCTACGAGCAGTACTTC.